The entry below describes one T cell receptor beta chain. This entry comes from a study of T cells in Graves' hyperthyroidism and ophthalmopathy. The source material, RNA transcripts, was used to amplify TCR beta CDR3 regions. When the TCR CDR3 underwent first-round RT-PCR, the HTBI primer set was used. TCRdb reprocessed the multiplex PCR reads with MiXCR, giving one entry per CDR3 protein. The sample carries hundreds of thousands of distinct CDR3 sequences, just over 35% recorded once. An approximately 9.8 ml volume of fresh peripheral blood provided the PBMCs. The clonotype comes from a woman aged 40 to 50 with Graves' hyperthyroidism. The source material was blood.

CDR3 nucleotides: TGTGCCAGGGTTCGGTCCTATAATTCACCCCTCCACTTT. Its translation: CARVRSYNSPLHF. The chain joins TRBV25-1 to TRBJ1-6; D uncertain. Trimming took 9 bases from V and 1 from J, leaving 7 bases between them. Germline CDR1 is MGHDK and CDR2 is SYGVNS. This CDR3 has 13 residues.